This TCR beta chain was identified in a study of cytomegalovirus exposure and HLA in healthy donors. General observations from the study: Most subjects had HLA-A and HLA-B alleles reportedly predicted accurately by TCR beta sequences. Using a false discovery rate of 0.05, a later analysis showed that some 16,000 TCR beta sequences were associated with HLA alleles.

PCR amplification relied on 60 Vbeta primers (plus 13 Jbeta primers). Libraries were prepared by immunoSEQ multiplex PCR; TCRdb keeps only in-frame clonotypes and omits some of them. There are about 150,000 clones in the sample; 70% to 85% occur only once, and 1.5% to 2% lies in the top ten. Germline assignment: CDR1 MNHEY and CDR2 SVGAGI. The trim removed 9 bases at V and 1 base at J, leaving 9 bases unmatched. The CDR3 has 15 residues. Concerning this clone: Its antigen remains unidentified.

The sample taken for sequencing was PBMCs. This clonotype was obtained from a man aged 35-49 years in good health and CMV-seronegative. The chain employs TRBV6-5 and TRBJ1-1, with 9 bases matching TRBD1. The CDR3, as DNA: TGTGCCAGTCTTACAGGGGGCCGCTCGAACACTGAAGCTTTCTTT. Encoded protein: CASLTGGRSNTEAFF.